This entry is about one T cell receptor (beta chain). cDNA synthesis used the whole RNA isolate, giving expressed TCRB sequences. The data were produced by immunoSEQ multiplex PCR, yet TCRdb's version contains in-frame clones alone and is incomplete. The top ten hold 0.02% to 0.025% of the sample, which has 900,000 or so clones, 15% to 20% seen once. The sample originates from a study of beta chain features in type 1 diabetes. Naive, central memory, regulatory and stem cell-like memory cells within the CD4+ compartment were sorted using CD45RO/CCR7/CD25/CD127/CD95/CD27. V lost 6 bases, J lost 7 bases, and 19 bases lay in between. This CDR3 contains 15 residues. From germline, CDR1 is MDHEN and CDR2 SYDVKM.

This TCR was recovered from a young woman in good health. V gene TRBV28 combines with J gene TRBJ1-5; tentatively, D is TRBD1 (6 bases). What was sequenced was naive CD4+ T cells from blood. The CDR3 DNA reads as TGTGCCAGCAGGATCGGGACAATTTCGACCCAGCCCCAGCATTTT. Encoded protein: CASRIGTISTQPQHF.